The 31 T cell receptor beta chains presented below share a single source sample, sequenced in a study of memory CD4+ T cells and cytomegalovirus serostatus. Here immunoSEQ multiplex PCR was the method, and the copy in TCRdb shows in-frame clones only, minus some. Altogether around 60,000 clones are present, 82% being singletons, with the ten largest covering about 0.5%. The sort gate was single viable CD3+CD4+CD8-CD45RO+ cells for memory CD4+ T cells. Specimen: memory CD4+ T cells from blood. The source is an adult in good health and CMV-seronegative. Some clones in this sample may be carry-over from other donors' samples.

CDR3 DNA: TGCGCCAGCAGAGGGCCAGGTACGACGGATACGCAGTATTTT. Its protein is CASRGPGTTDTQYF. V is TRBV5-1 and J is TRBJ2-3; D ambiguous. In germline, CDR1 is SGHRS, CDR2 YFSETQ. The CDR3 is made up of 14 amino acids. V was pared by 5 bases and J by 6 bases, with 16 bases between.

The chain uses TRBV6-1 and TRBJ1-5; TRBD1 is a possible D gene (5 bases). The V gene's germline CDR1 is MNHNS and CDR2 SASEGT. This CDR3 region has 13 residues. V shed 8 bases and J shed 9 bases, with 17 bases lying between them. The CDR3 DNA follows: TGTGCCAGCTCAAAAGGGGTTGTTCGGCCCCAGCATTTT. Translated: CASSKGVVRPQHF.

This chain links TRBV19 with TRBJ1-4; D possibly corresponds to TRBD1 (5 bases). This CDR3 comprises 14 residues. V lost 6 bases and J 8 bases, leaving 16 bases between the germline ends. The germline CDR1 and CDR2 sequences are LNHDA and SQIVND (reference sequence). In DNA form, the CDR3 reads TGTGCCAGTAGCCAAGGACACTGGTGGGAAAAACTGTTTTTT. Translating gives CASSQGHWWEKLFF.

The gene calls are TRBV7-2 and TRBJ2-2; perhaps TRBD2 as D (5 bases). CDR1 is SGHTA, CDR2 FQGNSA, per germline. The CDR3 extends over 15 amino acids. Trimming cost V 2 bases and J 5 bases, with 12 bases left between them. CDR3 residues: CASSLTSRSTGELFF. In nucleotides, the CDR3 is TGTGCCAGCAGCTTAACTAGTCGGTCAACCGGGGAGCTGTTTTTT. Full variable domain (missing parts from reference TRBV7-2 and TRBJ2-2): GAGVSQSPSNKVTEKGKDVELRCDPISGHTALYWYRQSLGQGLEFLIYFQGNSAPDKSGLPSDRFSAERTGGSVSTLTIQRTQQEDSAVYLCASSLTSRSTGELFFGEGSRLTVL.

CDR3 bases: TGTGCCAGCAGCTTGGCAGCAAACTATGGCTACACCTTC. As protein: CASSLAANYGYTF. This rearrangement joins TRBV5-5 to TRBJ1-2; D is ambiguous. Deletions cut 0 bases from V and 2 bases from J, with 5 bases between. CDR1 is SGHKS, CDR2 YYEKEE, per germline (reference sequence). This CDR3 region has 13 residues.

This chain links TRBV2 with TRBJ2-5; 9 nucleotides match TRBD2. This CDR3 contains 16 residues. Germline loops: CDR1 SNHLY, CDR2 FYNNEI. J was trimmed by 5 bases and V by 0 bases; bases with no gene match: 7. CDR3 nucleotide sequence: TGTGCCAGCAGTGAAGCGCTTGGCGGGAGGGGGGAGACCCAGTACTTC. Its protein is CASSEALGGRGETQYF. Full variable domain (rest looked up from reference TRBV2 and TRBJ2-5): EPEVTQTPSHQVTQMGQEVILRCVPISNHLYFYWYRQILGQKVEFLVSFYNNEISEKSEIFDDQFSVERPDGSNFTLKIRSTKLEDSAMYFCASSEALGGRGETQYFGPGTRLLVL.

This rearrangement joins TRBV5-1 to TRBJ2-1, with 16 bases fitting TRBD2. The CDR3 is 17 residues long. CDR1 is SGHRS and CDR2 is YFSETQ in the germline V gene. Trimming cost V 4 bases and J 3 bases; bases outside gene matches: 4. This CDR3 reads CASSGTSGRAGYNEQFF. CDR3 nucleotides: TGCGCCAGCAGCGGGACTAGCGGGAGGGCCGGCTACAATGAGCAGTTCTTC.

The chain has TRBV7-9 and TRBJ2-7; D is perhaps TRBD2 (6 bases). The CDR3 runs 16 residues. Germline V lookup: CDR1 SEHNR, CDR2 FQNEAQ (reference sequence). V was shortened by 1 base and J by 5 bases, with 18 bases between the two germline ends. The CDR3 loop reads CASSLGRGMGQNEQYF. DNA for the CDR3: TGTGCCAGCAGCTTAGGTCGGGGGATGGGTCAAAACGAGCAGTACTTC.

CDR3 nucleotides: TGCGCCAGCAGCTTGGCCGGAAAGGCCACTGAAGCTTTCTTT. This translates into CASSLAGKATEAFF. The V and J genes are TRBV5-1 and TRBJ1-1; D not certain. There are 14 residues in the CDR3. Germline CDR1 SGHRS, CDR2 YFSETQ. The germline V and J ends were trimmed by 0 bases and 4 bases, with 10 bases remaining between them.

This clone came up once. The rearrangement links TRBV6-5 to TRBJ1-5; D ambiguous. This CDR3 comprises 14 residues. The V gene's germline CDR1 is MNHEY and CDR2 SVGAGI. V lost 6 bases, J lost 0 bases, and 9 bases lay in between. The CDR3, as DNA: TGTGCCAGCAGCCTGCAGAGTAGCAATCAGCCCCAGCATTTT. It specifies CASSLQSSNQPQHF.

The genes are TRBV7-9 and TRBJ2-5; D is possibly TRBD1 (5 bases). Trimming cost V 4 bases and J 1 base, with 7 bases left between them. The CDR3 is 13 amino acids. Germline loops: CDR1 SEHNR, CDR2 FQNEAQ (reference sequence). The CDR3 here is CASSSGLQETQYF. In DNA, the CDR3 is TGTGCCAGCAGCTCAGGGCTCCAAGAGACCCAGTACTTC.

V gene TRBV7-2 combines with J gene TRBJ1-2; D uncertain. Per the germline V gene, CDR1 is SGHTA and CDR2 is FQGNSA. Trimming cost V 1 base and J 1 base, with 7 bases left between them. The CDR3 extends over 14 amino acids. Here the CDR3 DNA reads TGTGCCAGCAGCTTAGGGACCGATAACTATGGCTACACCTTC. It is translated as CASSLGTDNYGYTF.

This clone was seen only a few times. The CDR3 reads CASSDQAGDTQYF. The CDR3 nucleotides are TGTGCCAGCAGTGACCAAGCGGGAGATACGCAGTATTTT. The chain uses TRBV6-4 and TRBJ2-3; possible D gene TRBD2, 6 bases. The CDR3 covers 13 residues. V was shortened by 2 bases and J by 5 bases, with 8 bases between the two germline ends. Germline V gene sequence: CDR1 MRHNA, CDR2 SNTAGT.

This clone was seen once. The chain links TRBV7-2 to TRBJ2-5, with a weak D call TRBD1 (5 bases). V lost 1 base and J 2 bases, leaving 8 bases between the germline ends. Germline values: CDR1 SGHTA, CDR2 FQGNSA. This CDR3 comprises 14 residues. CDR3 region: CASSLGRQQETQYF. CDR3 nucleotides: TGTGCCAGCAGCTTAGGTCGACAGCAAGAGACCCAGTACTTC.

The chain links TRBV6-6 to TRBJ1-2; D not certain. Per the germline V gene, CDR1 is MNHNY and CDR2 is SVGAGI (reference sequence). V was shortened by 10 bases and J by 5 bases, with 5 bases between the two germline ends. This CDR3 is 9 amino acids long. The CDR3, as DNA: TGTGCCAACCTTTATGGCTACACCTTC. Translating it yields CANLYGYTF.

CDR3 nucleotides: TGTGCCAGCAGCTTAGGCGCGCAGGGGGGATACGAGCAGTACTTC. This codes for CASSLGAQGGYEQYF. This chain connects TRBV7-2 to TRBJ2-7, with TRBD1 as a possible D gene (7 bases). CDR3 length equals 15 residues. Looked up from germline, CDR1 is SGHTA and CDR2 is FQGNSA. Trimming took off 1 base at V and 4 bases at J, with 14 bases between the two ends.

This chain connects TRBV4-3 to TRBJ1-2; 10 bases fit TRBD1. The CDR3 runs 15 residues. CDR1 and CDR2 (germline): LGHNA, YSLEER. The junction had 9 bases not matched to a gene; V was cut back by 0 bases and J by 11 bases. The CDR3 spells CASSQEYRDRGGYTF. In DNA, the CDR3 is TGCGCCAGCAGCCAAGAGTACCGGGACAGGGGAGGATACACCTTC.

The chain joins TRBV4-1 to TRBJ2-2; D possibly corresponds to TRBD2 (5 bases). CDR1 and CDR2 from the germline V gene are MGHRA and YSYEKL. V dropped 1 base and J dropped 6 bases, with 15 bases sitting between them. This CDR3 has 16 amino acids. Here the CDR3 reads CASSQGRARGAGELFF. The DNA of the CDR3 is TGCGCCAGCAGCCAAGGACGCGCTCGGGGTGCCGGGGAGCTGTTTTTT.

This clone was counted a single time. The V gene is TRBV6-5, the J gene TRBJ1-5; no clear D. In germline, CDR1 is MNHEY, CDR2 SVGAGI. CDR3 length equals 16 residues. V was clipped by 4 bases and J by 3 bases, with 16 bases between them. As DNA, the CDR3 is TGTGCCAGCAGTTCCCATGGCCCCCGGACCAATCAGCCCCAGCATTTT. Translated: CASSSHGPRTNQPQHF.

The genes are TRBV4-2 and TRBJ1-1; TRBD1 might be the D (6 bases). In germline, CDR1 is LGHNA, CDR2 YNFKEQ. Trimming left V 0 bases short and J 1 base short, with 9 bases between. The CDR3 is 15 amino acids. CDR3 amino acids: CASSQEGAPNTEAFF. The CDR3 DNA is TGTGCCAGCAGCCAAGAGGGGGCCCCGAACACTGAAGCTTTCTTT.

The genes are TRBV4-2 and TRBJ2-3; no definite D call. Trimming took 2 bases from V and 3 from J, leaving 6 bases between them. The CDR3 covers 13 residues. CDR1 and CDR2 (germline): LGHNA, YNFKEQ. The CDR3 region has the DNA TGTGCCAGCAGCCAAATCAATACAGATACGCAGTATTTT. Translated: CASSQINTDTQYF.

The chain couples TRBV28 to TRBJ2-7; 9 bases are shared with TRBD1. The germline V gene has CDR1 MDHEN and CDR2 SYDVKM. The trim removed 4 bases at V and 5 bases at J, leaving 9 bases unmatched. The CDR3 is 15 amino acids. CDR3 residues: CASSSYRDRAHEQYF. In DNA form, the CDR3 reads TGTGCCAGCAGTTCCTATCGGGACAGGGCCCACGAGCAGTACTTC.

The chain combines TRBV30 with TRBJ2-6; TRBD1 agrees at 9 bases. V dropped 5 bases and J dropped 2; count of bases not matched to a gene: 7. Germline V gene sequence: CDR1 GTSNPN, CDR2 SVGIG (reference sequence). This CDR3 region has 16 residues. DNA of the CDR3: TGTGCCTGGTCGGGACAGGGTATCGCTGGGGCCAACGTCCTGACTTTC. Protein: CAWSGQGIAGANVLTF.

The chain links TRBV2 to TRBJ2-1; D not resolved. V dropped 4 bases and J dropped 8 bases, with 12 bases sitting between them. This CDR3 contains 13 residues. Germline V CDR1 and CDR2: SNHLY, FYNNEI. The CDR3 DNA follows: TGTGCCAGCAGTGTAAGGTCGACGGATGAGCAGTTCTTC. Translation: CASSVRSTDEQFF.

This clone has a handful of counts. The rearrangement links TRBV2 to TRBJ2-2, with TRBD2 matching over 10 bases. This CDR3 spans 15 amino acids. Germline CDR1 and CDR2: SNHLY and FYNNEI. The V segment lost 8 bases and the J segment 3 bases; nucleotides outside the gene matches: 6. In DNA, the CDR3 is TGTGCCAGCTCCGCTAGCGGGAGTTACACCGGGGAGCTGTTTTTT. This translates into CASSASGSYTGELFF. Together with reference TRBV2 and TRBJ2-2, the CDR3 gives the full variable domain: EPEVTQTPSHQVTQMGQEVILRCVPISNHLYFYWYRQILGQKVEFLVSFYNNEISEKSEIFDDQFSVERPDGSNFTLKIRSTKLEDSAMYFCASSASGSYTGELFFGEGSRLTVL.

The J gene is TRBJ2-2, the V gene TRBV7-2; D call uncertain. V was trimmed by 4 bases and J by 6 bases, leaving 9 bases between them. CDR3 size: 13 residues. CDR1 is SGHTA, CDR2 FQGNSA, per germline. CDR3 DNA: TGTGCCAGCAGCTCACCCGGGCCCGGGGAGCTGTTTTTT. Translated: CASSSPGPGELFF.

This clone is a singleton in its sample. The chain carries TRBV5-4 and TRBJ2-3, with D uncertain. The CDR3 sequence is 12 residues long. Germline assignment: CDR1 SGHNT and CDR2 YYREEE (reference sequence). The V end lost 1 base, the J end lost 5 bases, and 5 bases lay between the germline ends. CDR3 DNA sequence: TGTGCCAGCAGCTTGCAAGAAGATACGCAGTATTTT. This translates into CASSLQEDTQYF.

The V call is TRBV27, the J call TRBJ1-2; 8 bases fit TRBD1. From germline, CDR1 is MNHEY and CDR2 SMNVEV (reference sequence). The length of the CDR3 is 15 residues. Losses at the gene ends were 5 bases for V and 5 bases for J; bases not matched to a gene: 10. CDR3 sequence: CASSPRTGTTYGYTF. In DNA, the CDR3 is TGTGCCAGCAGTCCGCGGACAGGGACTACTTATGGCTACACCTTC.

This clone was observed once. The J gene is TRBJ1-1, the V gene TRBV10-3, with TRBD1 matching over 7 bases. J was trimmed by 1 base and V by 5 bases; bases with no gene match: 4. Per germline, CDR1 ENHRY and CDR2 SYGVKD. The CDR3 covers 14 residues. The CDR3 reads CAISMGQQNTEAFF. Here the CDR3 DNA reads TGTGCCATCAGTATGGGACAGCAGAACACTGAAGCTTTCTTT.

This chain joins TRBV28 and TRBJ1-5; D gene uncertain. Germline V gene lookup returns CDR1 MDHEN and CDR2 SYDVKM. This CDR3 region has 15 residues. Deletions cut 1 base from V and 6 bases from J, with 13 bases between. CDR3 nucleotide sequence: TGTGCCAGCAGTTTATCTCTGGGAGTAGGTCAGCCCCAGCATTTT. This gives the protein CASSLSLGVGQPQHF.

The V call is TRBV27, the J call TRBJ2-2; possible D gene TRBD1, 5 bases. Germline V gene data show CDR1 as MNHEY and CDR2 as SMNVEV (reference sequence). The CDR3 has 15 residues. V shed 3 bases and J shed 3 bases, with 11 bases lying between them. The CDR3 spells CASSFTGLDTGELFF. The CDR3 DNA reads TGTGCCAGCAGTTTTACAGGTCTTGACACCGGGGAGCTGTTTTTT.